The 30 T cell receptor beta chains below all came from one sample that was sequenced in a study of shared clonotypes between healthy human individuals. TCRdb's table, derived via immunoSEQ multiplex PCR, lists solely in-frame clones and lacks some. This sample carries some 2.3 million clones, over 90% of them seen once, and the ten largest clones take 0.39%. Sequenced input: naive CD4+ T cells from PBMCs. The subset: CD45RA+ positively selected. The receptors shown here come from a young man in good health. Some clones in this sample may be carry-over from other donors' samples.

The genes are TRBV7-3 and TRBJ2-1; TRBD1 matches at 10 bases. Losses at the gene ends were 1 base for V and 4 bases for J; bases not matched to a gene: 7. This CDR3 spans 17 amino acids. Germline lookup yields CDR1 SGHTA and CDR2 FQGTGA. CDR3 DNA: TGTGCCAGCAGCTTAAAGTCCTTGGGACAGGGGTACAATGAGCAGTTCTTC. Amino acids: CASSLKSLGQGYNEQFF.

This chain connects TRBV5-3 to TRBJ1-1, with D possibly TRBD1 on 5 matching bases. TRBV5-3 is noted as an ORF with a role that remains uncertain. The CDR3 length is 15 residues. Trimming shortened V by 1 base and J by 1 base, and 11 bases separated the two germline ends. The CDR3 sequence is CARSLTRGENTEAFF. The CDR3 DNA reads TGTGCCAGAAGCTTGACCCGGGGGGAGAACACTGAAGCTTTCTTT.

This clone was detected only once. V usage is TRBV27 and J usage is TRBJ1-4; 11 bases match TRBD1. The V segment lost 4 bases and the J segment 8 bases; nucleotides outside the gene matches: 0. CDR1 and CDR2 from the germline V gene are MNHEY and SMNVEV (reference sequence). The CDR3 spans 13 residues. The CDR3 DNA reads TGTGCCAGCAGTTGGACAGGGGGCGAAAAACTGTTTTTT. Its protein product is CASSWTGGEKLFF.

The chain couples TRBV18 to TRBJ2-3; no reliable D call. Trimming removed 3 bases from V and 1 base from J, with 8 bases in between. This CDR3 region has 14 residues. Germline V CDR1 and CDR2: KGHSH, LQKENI. CDR3 sequence: CASSPVRGTDTQYF. CDR3 bases: TGTGCCAGCTCACCGGTTAGGGGCACAGATACGCAGTATTTT.

The chain employs TRBV11-2 and TRBJ1-2; 8 bases are a match to TRBD1. The V segment lost 4 bases and the J segment 7 bases; nucleotides outside the gene matches: 5. The CDR3 consists of 13 residues. Germline CDR1 SGHAT, CDR2 FQNNGV. CDR3 residues: CASSSWTGTGYTF. The CDR3 coding sequence is TGTGCCAGCAGCTCATGGACAGGGACTGGCTACACCTTC.

The chain has TRBV28 and TRBJ1-1; D gene ambiguous. Germline values: CDR1 MDHEN, CDR2 SYDVKM. This CDR3 is built from 14 residues. V gave up 3 bases and J gave up 4 bases, with 12 bases separating them. CDR3 amino acids: CASSFFRGITEAFF. The CDR3 DNA is TGTGCCAGCAGTTTCTTCCGGGGAATCACTGAAGCTTTCTTT.

J is TRBJ2-5 and V is TRBV9, with 8 nucleotides matching TRBD1. The length of the CDR3 is 15 residues. CDR1 is SGDLS and CDR2 is YYNGEE in the germline V gene. With V trimmed by 4 bases and J by 5 bases, 10 bases remained unmatched. CDR3 in amino acids: CASSSPDRESETQYF. The CDR3 DNA is TGTGCCAGCAGCTCCCCGGACAGGGAATCGGAGACCCAGTACTTC.

The V gene is TRBV7-2, the J gene TRBJ2-7; 7 nucleotides line up with TRBD1. Trimming at V came to 5 bases and at J to 4 bases, leaving 8 bases not matched to a gene. Germline CDR1 is SGHTA and CDR2 is FQGNSA. The CDR3 spans 14 residues. The CDR3 DNA reads TGTGCCAGCAGCCACACCCCCAGGGGGTACGAGCAGTACTTC. Translated, it gives CASSHTPRGYEQYF. The variable domain in full, with the rest retrieved from reference TRBV7-2 and TRBJ2-7, is GAGVSQSPSNKVTEKGKDVELRCDPISGHTALYWYRQSLGQGLEFLIYFQGNSAPDKSGLPSDRFSAERTGGSVSTLTIQRTQQEDSAVYLCASSHTPRGYEQYFGPGTRLTVT.

The table lists this clone with a count of one. Other DNA sequences of this sample code for an identical CDR3. This chain uses TRBV7-2 with TRBJ2-3, with D perhaps matching TRBD2 (6 bases). This CDR3 comprises 14 residues. Trimming cost V 5 bases and J 0 bases, with 9 bases left between them. The germline V gene encodes CDR1 SGHTA and CDR2 FQGNSA. The CDR3 is CASSLGLSTDTQYF. CDR3 nucleotides: TGTGCCAGCAGCCTGGGACTTAGCACAGATACGCAGTATTTT.

The chain recombines TRBV7-9 with TRBJ2-3; 11 nucleotides line up with TRBD2. Trimming cost V 5 bases and J 3 bases; bases outside gene matches: 13. Germline CDR1 is SEHNR and CDR2 is FQNEAQ (reference sequence). This CDR3 is 18 amino acids long. The chain's CDR3 is CASSRAGLAGGGTDTQYF. The DNA of the CDR3 is TGTGCCAGCAGCCGAGCGGGGCTAGCGGGAGGTGGGACAGATACGCAGTATTTT.

This clone appeared once. The chain is built from TRBV9 and TRBJ2-2, with 8 bases aligning to TRBD1. CDR3 length equals 15 residues. Germline assignment: CDR1 SGDLS and CDR2 YYNGEE. J gave up 3 bases and V 3 bases, and 4 bases lay outside the gene matches. The CDR3 nucleotides are TGTGCCAGCAGCGGGGGACAGGTCTACACCGGGGAGCTGTTTTTT. Protein sequence: CASSGGQVYTGELFF.

The J gene is TRBJ2-7, the V gene TRBV5-1; D is undetermined. Germline V gives CDR1 SGHRS, CDR2 YFSETQ. V lost 1 base to trimming and J lost 0 bases, with 8 bases between them. This CDR3 region has 14 residues. CDR3 nucleotide sequence: TGCGCCAGCAGCTTGCTCTCGAGCTCCTACGAGCAGTACTTC. Protein sequence: CASSLLSSSYEQYF.

The gene calls are TRBV7-9 and TRBJ1-1; D might be TRBD1 (5 bases). V lost 5 bases and J 7 bases, leaving 14 bases between the germline ends. Germline values: CDR1 SEHNR, CDR2 FQNEAQ (reference sequence). The CDR3 is 13 residues long. The CDR3 here is CASSVGDLGEAFF. Here the CDR3 DNA reads TGTGCCAGCAGCGTAGGGGATCTCGGTGAAGCTTTCTTT.

The J gene is TRBJ2-7, the V gene TRBV5-1, with 7 positions matching TRBD2. In germline, CDR1 is SGHRS, CDR2 YFSETQ. The length of the CDR3 is 16 residues. V was pared by 0 bases and J by 3 bases, with 9 bases of the junction left unmatched. The CDR3 coding sequence is TGCGCCAGCAGCTTGGTGGGTGGGAGGGCCATCTACGAGCAGTACTTC. Amino acids: CASSLVGGRAIYEQYF.

The rearrangement joins TRBV18 to TRBJ1-2; D call uncertain. Germline CDR1 KGHSH, CDR2 LQKENI. The germline V and J ends were trimmed by 1 base and 6 bases, with 6 bases remaining between them. The CDR3 has 12 residues. This chain's CDR3 is CASSPRNDGYTF. The DNA of the CDR3 is TGTGCCAGCTCACCACGGAACGATGGCTACACCTTC.

V and J are TRBV5-6 and TRBJ2-3; no clear D gene. The CDR3 contains 16 residues. The germline gives CDR1 SGHDT, CDR2 YYEEEE. Trimming took 6 bases from V and 2 from J, leaving 19 bases between them. The CDR3 sequence: CASTGQGTSTTDTQYF. CDR3 bases: TGTGCCAGCACCGGGCAAGGAACCAGTACCACAGATACGCAGTATTTT.

This clone was seen once. The same CDR3 can be traced to other DNA sequences in this sample. The chain uses TRBV5-1 and TRBJ1-2, with TRBD1 matching 8 bases. The germline gives CDR1 SGHRS, CDR2 YFSETQ. J lost 3 bases, V lost 4 bases, and 8 bases had no gene match. There are 15 residues in the CDR3. CDR3 bases: TGCGCCAGCAGCCTGGACAGGGATGGGGACTATGGCTACACCTTC. Translation gives CASSLDRDGDYGYTF. Drawing the rest from reference TRBV5-1 and TRBJ1-2, the complete variable domain is KAGVTQTPRYLIKTRGQQVTLSCSPISGHRSVSWYQQTPGQGLQFLFEYFSETQRNKGNFPGRFSGRQFSNSRSEMNVSTLELGDSALYLCASSLDRDGDYGYTFGSGTRLTVV.

This chain links TRBV2 with TRBJ1-4, with D possibly matching TRBD1 (5 bases). The CDR3 loop spans 14 amino acids. Germline V gene sequence: CDR1 SNHLY, CDR2 FYNNEI. Between the trimmed V and J ends, which lost 1 base and 2 bases, there was a span of 5 bases. CDR3 protein: CASSEDRTNEKLFF. DNA of the CDR3: TGTGCCAGCAGTGAAGACAGGACTAATGAAAAACTGTTTTTT.

V and J are TRBV5-4 and TRBJ2-1; 9 bases match TRBD2. The trim removed 4 bases at V and 8 bases at J, leaving 13 bases unmatched. The germline V gene encodes CDR1 SGHNT and CDR2 YYREEE (reference sequence). The CDR3 is 16 amino acids. CDR3 sequence: CASSPYSGRGSHEQFF. The DNA of the CDR3 is TGTGCCAGCAGCCCATATAGCGGGAGAGGTTCGCATGAGCAGTTCTTC.

The sample holds one count of this clone. The same CDR3 is also encoded by other DNA sequences in this sample. The chain recombines TRBV18 with TRBJ2-1; D gene ambiguous. CDR1 is KGHSH and CDR2 is LQKENI in the germline V gene. Trimming shortened V by 0 bases and J by 1 base, and 10 bases separated the two germline ends. The CDR3 has 16 residues. CDR3 in DNA: TGTGCCAGCTCACCACCGGGTGGTGTTTCCTACAATGAGCAGTTCTTC. Translating gives CASSPPGGVSYNEQFF.

The V gene is TRBV28, the J gene TRBJ1-6, with 9 nucleotides matching TRBD1. Germline V CDR1 and CDR2: MDHEN, SYDVKM. The CDR3 contains 15 residues. Trimming took 2 bases from V and 6 from J; bases not matched to a gene: 2. This CDR3 is CASSLGTGPNSPLHF. In DNA form, the CDR3 reads TGTGCCAGCAGTTTAGGGACAGGGCCTAATTCACCCCTCCACTTT. The whole variable domain, remainder taken from reference TRBV28 and TRBJ1-6, is DVKVTQSSRYLVKRTGEKVFLECVQDMDHENMFWYRQDPGLGLRLIYFSYDVKMKEKGDIPEGYSVSREKKERFSLILESASTNQTSMYLCASSLGTGPNSPLHFGNGTRLTVT.

In the case of this clone: The DNA is omitted, as the CDR3 cannot be located on it reliably, and the CDR3 follows TCRdb's listing. The chain couples TRBV10-3 to TRBJ1-1. Germline lookup yields CDR1 ENHRY and CDR2 SYGVKD. The CDR3 spans 15 amino acids, including both terminal residues. CDR3 protein: CAISGRAQADTEAFF.

The V and J genes are TRBV4-1 and TRBJ2-1, with D possibly TRBD1 on 6 matching bases. Germline V gene sequence: CDR1 MGHRA, CDR2 YSYEKL. The CDR3 consists of 15 residues. Trimming shortened V by 6 bases and J by 4 bases, and 16 bases separated the two germline ends. The CDR3 DNA reads TGCGCCAGCAGTCAACCCGGGACACCGTACAATGAGCAGTTCTTC. Its translation: CASSQPGTPYNEQFF.

The chain joins TRBV7-2 to TRBJ2-7; no clear D gene. Looked up from germline, CDR1 is SGHTA and CDR2 is FQGNSA. V dropped 5 bases and J dropped 6 bases, with 8 bases sitting between them. This CDR3 region has 11 residues. The CDR3 DNA is TGTGCCAGCAGCGAAAAGACCGAGCAGTACTTC. As protein: CASSEKTEQYF.

This clone was detected only a few times. The V call is TRBV25-1, the J call TRBJ2-1, with 10 positions matching TRBD1. Per the germline V gene, CDR1 is MGHDK and CDR2 is SYGVNS. V trimming: 8 bases; J trimming: 6 bases; junction bases outside the gene matches: 7. The CDR3 length is 14 residues. In DNA, the CDR3 is TGTGCCAGCTATAGCGACAGGGGGCCCAATGAGCAGTTCTTC. It translates to CASYSDRGPNEQFF.

This clone was detected once. The chain recombines TRBV4-2 with TRBJ1-2; TRBD1 might be the D (5 bases). The CDR3 runs 16 residues. Germline V gives CDR1 LGHNA, CDR2 YNFKEQ. V dropped 1 base and J dropped 4 bases, with 16 bases sitting between them. The DNA of the CDR3 is TGTGCCAGCAGCCAAGCTGGTACAGGCACAACCTATGGCTACACCTTC. Translating gives CASSQAGTGTTYGYTF.

This chain joins TRBV5-1 and TRBJ1-2; D gene ambiguous. The CDR3 runs 14 residues. Germline loops: CDR1 SGHRS, CDR2 YFSETQ. V was pared by 0 bases and J by 4 bases, with 10 bases between. Here the CDR3 DNA reads TGCGCCAGCAGCTTGGAAGGCAGGATCTATGGCTACACCTTC. Protein product: CASSLEGRIYGYTF.

This clone was detected a few times. The chain joins TRBV19 to TRBJ2-2, with D perhaps matching TRBD2 (5 bases). Germline assignment: CDR1 LNHDA and CDR2 SQIVND (reference sequence). V lost 9 bases, J lost 4 bases, and 15 bases lay in between. This CDR3 spans 14 amino acids. CDR3 DNA sequence: TGTGCCAGCCTACGGAGCGGAACCACCGGGGAGCTGTTTTTT. It codes for CASLRSGTTGELFF.

The rearrangement joins TRBV7-2 to TRBJ2-7; 9 positions match TRBD2. Germline CDR1 reads SGHTA; CDR2 reads FQGNSA. V gave up 1 base and J gave up 6 bases; unmatched junction bases: 13. CDR3 length: 17 residues. CDR3 amino acids: CASSLVGGRVSTGEQYF. DNA for the CDR3: TGTGCCAGCAGCTTAGTCGGCGGGAGGGTGAGTACCGGCGAGCAGTACTTC.

DNA of the CDR3: TGTGCCAGCAGTTTAGGAGGGCTGTGGTACTTC. Protein sequence: CASSLGGLWYF. The chain links TRBV27 to TRBJ2-7, with D perhaps matching TRBD2 (6 bases). The CDR3 extends over 11 amino acids. V dropped 2 bases and J dropped 12 bases, with 11 bases sitting between them. Looked up from germline, CDR1 is MNHEY and CDR2 is SMNVEV (reference sequence).